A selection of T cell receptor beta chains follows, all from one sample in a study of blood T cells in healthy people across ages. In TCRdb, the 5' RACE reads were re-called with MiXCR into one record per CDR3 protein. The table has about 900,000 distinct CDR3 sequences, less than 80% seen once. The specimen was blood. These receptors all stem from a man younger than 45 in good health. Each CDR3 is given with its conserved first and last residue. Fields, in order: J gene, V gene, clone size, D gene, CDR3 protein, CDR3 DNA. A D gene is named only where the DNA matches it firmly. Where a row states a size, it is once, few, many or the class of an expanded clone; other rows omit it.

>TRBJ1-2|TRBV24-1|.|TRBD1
CATGDWDRGGYTF
TGTGCCACCGGTGACTGGGACAGGGGCGGCTACACCTTC
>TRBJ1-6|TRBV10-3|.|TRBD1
CAITSTGTGSPLHF
TGTGCCATCACCTCAACAGGGACAGGATCACCCCTCCACTTT
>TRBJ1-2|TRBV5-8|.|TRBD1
CASSLPSRTGYGYTF
TGTGCCAGCAGCTTGCCCTCAAGGACAGGGTATGGCTACACCTTC
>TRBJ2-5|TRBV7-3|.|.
CASSLSGLEQGTQYF
TGTGCCAGCAGCTTAAGTGGACTTGAACAAGGGACCCAGTACTTC
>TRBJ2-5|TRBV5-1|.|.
CASSVQGIRETQYF
TGCGCCAGCAGCGTACAGGGAATCCGAGAGACCCAGTACTTC
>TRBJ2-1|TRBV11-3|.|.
CASSLDSRGARNEQFF
TGTGCCAGCAGCTTAGATTCGAGGGGCGCGAGGAATGAGCAGTTCTTC
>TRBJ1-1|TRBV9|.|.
CASSPERSLQGPYGTEAFF
TGTGCCAGCAGCCCCGAGAGGTCCCTACAGGGTCCCTATGGCACTGAAGCTTTCTTT
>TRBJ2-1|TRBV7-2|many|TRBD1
CASSPRTGGAYNEQFF
TGTGCCAGCAGCCCGCGGACAGGGGGCGCTTACAATGAGCAGTTCTTC
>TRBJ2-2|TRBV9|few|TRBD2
CASSYSSGPGTGELFF
TGTGCCAGCAGCTATTCTAGCGGGCCGGGTACCGGGGAGCTGTTTTTT
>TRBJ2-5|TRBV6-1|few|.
CASSEMWAQYF
TGTGCCAGCAGTGAAATGTGGGCCCAGTACTTC
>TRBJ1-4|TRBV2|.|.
CASSEGLGDEKLFF
TGTGCCAGCAGTGAAGGTCTAGGGGATGAAAAACTGTTTTTT
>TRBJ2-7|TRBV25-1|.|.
CANLRQSRAQYF
TGTGCCAACCTGAGGCAGTCCAGGGCCCAGTACTTC
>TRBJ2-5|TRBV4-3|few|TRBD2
CASSHFAGTSSDEQYF
TGCGCCAGCAGCCATTTCGCCGGGACTAGCTCGGATGAGCAGTACTTC
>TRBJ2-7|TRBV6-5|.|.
CASSYNTDPYEQYF
TGTGCCAGCAGTTACAATACCGATCCCTACGAGCAGTACTTC
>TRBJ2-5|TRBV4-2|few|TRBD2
CASSYPGTTEETQYF
TGTGCCAGCAGCTATCCCGGGACTACCGAGGAGACCCAGTACTTC
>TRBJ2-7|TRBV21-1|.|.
CASTKHKPGQGYEQYF
TGTGCCAGCACCAAACACAAACCGGGACAGGGCTACGAGCAGTACTTC
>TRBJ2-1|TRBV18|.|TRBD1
CASSPGTGEYNEQFF
TGTGCCAGCTCACCAGGGACAGGGGAGTACAATGAGCAGTTCTTC
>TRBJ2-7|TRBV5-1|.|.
CASSLEGAHYEQYF
TGCGCCAGCAGCTTGGAAGGAGCCCACTACGAGCAGTACTTC
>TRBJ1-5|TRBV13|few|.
CASSVGRQEPQHF
TGTGCCAGCAGCGTTGGACGGCAGGAGCCCCAGCATTTT
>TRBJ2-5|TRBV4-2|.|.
CASSQFGAIQETQYF
TGTGCCAGCAGCCAATTCGGAGCCATTCAAGAGACCCAGTACTTC
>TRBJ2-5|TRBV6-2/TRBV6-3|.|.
CASSYEDMGYF
TGTGCCAGCAGTTACGAGGATATGGGGTACTTC
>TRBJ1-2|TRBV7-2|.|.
CASSPEEGYGYTF
TGTGCCAGCAGCCCTGAGGAGGGCTATGGCTACACCTTC
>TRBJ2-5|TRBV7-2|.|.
CASSLVPDVETQYF
TGTGCCAGCAGCTTAGTTCCGGACGTCGAGACCCAGTACTTC
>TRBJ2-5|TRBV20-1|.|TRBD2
CSIIGGAIETQYF
TGCAGCATAATCGGGGGGGCAATAGAGACCCAGTACTTC
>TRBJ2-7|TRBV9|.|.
CASSLETRTHEQYF
TGTGCCAGCAGCTTAGAGACCCGAACCCACGAGCAGTACTTC
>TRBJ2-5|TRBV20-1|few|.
CSVIALETQYF
TGCAGTGTGATAGCCCTGGAGACCCAGTACTTC
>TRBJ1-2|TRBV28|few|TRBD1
CASSLTGQGARGYTF
TGTGCCAGCAGTTTAACCGGACAGGGGGCGCGAGGCTACACCTTC
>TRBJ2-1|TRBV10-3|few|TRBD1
CAIRDRNGNEQFF
TGTGCCATCAGGGACAGGAATGGCAATGAGCAGTTCTTC
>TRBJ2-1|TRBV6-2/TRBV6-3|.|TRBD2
CASSYQRGGRNEQFF
TGTGCCAGCAGTTACCAGCGGGGGGGCCGGAATGAGCAGTTCTTC
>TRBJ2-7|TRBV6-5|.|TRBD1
CASTKGQGINEQYF
TGTGCCAGCACTAAGGGACAGGGAATAAACGAGCAGTACTTC